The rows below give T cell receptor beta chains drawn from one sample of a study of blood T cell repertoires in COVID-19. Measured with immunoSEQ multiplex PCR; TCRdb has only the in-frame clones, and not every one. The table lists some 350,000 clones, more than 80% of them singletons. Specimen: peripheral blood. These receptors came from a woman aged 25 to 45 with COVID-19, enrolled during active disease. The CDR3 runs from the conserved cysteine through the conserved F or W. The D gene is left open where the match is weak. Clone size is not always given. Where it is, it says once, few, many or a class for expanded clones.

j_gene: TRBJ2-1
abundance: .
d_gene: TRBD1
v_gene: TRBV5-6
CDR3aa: CASSFFRGSDRNNEQFF
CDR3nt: TGTGCCAGCAGCTTTTTTAGGGGCTCGGACAGGAACAATGAGCAGTTCTTC

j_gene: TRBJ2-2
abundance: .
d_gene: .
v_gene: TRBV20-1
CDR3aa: CSASTGTNTGELFF
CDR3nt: TGCAGTGCTAGTACGGGGACGAACACCGGGGAGCTGTTTTTT

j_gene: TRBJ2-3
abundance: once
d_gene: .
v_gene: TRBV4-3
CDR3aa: CASSPLGSADTQYF
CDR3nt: TGCGCCAGCAGCCCGTTGGGTAGCGCAGATACGCAGTATTTT

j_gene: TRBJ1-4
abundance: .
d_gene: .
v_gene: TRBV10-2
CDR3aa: CASSESKRTNEKLFF
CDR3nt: TGCGCCAGCAGTGAGTCGAAGAGAACTAATGAAAAACTGTTTTTT

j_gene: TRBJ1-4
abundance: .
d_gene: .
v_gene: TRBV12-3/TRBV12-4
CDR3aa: CASSLFRGEKLFF
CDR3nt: TGTGCCAGCAGTTTGTTTAGGGGAGAAAAACTGTTTTTT

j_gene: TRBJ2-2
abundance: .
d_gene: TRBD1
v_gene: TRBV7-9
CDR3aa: CASSRTGNTGELFF
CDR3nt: TGTGCCAGCTCTCGGACAGGCAACACCGGGGAGCTGTTTTTT

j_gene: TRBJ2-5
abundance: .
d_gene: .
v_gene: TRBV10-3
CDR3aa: CAISESPGGETQYF
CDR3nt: TGTGCCATCAGTGAGTCGCCAGGAGGGGAGACCCAGTACTTC

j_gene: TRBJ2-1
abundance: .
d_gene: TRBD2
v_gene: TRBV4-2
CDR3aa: CASSSQSPIAGTADEQFF
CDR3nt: TGTGCCAGCAGCTCCCAAAGCCCTATAGCGGGGACGGCCGATGAGCAGTTCTTC

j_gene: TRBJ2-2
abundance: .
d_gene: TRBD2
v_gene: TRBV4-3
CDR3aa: CASSQELATNTGELFF
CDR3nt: TGCGCCAGCAGCCAAGAACTAGCGACGAACACCGGGGAGCTGTTTTTT

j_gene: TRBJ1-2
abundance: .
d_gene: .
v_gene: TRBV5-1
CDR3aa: CASSLEGETEGYTF
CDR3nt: TGCGCCAGCAGCTTGGAGGGGGAAACGGAAGGCTACACCTTC

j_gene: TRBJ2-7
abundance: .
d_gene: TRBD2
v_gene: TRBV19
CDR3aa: CASSPAGGPYEQYF
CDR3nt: TGTGCCAGTAGCCCAGCGGGGGGTCCCTACGAGCAGTACTTC

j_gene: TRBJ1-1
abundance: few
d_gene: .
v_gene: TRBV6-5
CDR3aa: CASESGSGTRAFF
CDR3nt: TGTGCCAGCGAGTCCGGTTCCGGGACAAGGGCTTTCTTT

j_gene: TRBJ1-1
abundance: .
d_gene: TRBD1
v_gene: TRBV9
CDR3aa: CASSVVPLTGGMTEAFF
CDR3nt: TGTGCCAGCAGCGTAGTCCCCCTTACAGGGGGCATGACTGAAGCTTTCTTT

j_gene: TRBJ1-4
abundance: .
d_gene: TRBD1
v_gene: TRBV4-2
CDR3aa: CASSQDNRGREKLFF
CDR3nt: TGTGCCAGCAGCCAAGATAACAGGGGGCGTGAAAAACTGTTTTTT

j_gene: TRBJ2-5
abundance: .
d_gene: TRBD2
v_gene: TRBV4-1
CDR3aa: CASSRLGTSGELGLQYF
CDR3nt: TGCGCCAGCAGCCGATTAGGGACTAGCGGGGAGCTAGGGCTCCAGTACTTC

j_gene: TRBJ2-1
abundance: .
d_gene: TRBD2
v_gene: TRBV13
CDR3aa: CASSRPRDPGGDNEQFF
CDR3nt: TGTGCCAGCAGCCGACCCCGGGACCCGGGAGGGGACAATGAGCAGTTCTTC

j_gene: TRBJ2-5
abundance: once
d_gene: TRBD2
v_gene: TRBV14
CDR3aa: CASSQVAGVGETQYF
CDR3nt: TGTGCCAGCAGCCAAGTGGCGGGAGTCGGGGAGACCCAGTACTTC

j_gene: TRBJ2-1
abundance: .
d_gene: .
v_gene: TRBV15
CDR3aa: CATSRDGGGLSNEQFF
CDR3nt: TGTGCCACCAGCAGAGATGGGGGGGGCCTCTCCAATGAGCAGTTCTTC

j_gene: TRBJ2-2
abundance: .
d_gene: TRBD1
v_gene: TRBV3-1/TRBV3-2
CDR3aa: CASTKTGTANTGELFF
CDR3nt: TGTGCCAGCACCAAAACCGGGACAGCGAACACCGGGGAGCTGTTTTTT

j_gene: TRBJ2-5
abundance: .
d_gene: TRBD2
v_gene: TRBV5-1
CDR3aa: CASSFVAGGGETQYF
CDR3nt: TGCGCCAGCAGCTTCGTAGCGGGAGGAGGGGAGACCCAGTACTTC

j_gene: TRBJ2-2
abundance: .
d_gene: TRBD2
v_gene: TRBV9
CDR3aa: CASSARGAGVSTGELFF
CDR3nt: TGTGCCAGCTCAGCGAGGGGAGCGGGAGTTAGCACCGGGGAGCTGTTTTTT

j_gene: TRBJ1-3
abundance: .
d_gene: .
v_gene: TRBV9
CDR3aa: CASSAGQFSGNTIYF
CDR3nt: TGTGCCAGCAGCGCCGGACAGTTCTCTGGAAACACCATATATTTT

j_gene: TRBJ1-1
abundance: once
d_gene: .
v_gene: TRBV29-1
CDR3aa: CSVVRGLNTEAFF
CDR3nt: TGCAGCGTCGTAAGAGGGCTGAACACTGAAGCTTTCTTT

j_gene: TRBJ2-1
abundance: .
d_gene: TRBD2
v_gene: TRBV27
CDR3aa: CASSFSGGGSPYNEQFF
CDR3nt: TGTGCCAGCAGTTTTAGCGGGGGTGGCTCTCCCTACAATGAGCAGTTCTTC

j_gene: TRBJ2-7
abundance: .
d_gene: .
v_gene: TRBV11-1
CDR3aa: CASSPQGGGNEQYF
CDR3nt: TGTGCCAGCAGCCCCCAGGGAGGGGGGAACGAGCAGTACTTC

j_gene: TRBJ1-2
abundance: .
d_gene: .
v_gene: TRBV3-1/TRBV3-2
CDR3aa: CASSGRDYGYTF
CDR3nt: TGTGCCAGCAGCGGGCGCGACTATGGCTACACCTTC

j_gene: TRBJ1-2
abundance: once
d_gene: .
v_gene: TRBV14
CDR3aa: CASSPVGRIVYGYTF
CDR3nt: TGTGCCAGCAGCCCAGTGGGGAGGATCGTCTATGGCTACACCTTC

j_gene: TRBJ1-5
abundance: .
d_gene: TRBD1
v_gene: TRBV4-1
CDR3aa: CASSQGPDREYSNQPQHF
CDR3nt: TGCGCCAGCAGCCAAGGACCCGACAGGGAATATAGCAATCAGCCCCAGCATTTT

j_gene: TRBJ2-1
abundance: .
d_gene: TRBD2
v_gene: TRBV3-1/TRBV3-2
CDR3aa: CASSPGLAGPNNEQFF
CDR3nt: TGTGCCAGCAGCCCCGGTCTAGCGGGACCAAACAATGAGCAGTTCTTC

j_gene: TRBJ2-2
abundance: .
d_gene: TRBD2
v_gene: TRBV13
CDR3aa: CASSLVLGTSGSANTGELFF
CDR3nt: TGTGCCAGCAGCTTAGTCCTCGGGACTAGCGGGAGCGCGAACACCGGGGAGCTGTTTTTT

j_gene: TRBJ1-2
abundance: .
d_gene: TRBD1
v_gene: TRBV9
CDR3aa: CASSAPGQGGYGYTF
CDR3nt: TGTGCCAGCAGCGCCCCGGGACAGGGCGGCTATGGCTACACCTTC

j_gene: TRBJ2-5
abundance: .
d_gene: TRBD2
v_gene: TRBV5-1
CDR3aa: CASSTSSGGETQYF
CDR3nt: TGCGCCAGCAGCACTTCTAGCGGGGGGGAGACCCAGTACTTC

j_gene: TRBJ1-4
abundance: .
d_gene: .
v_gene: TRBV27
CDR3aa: CASSFSLTARYNEKLFF
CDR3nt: TGTGCCAGCAGTTTTTCGCTGACAGCCCGATACAATGAAAAACTGTTTTTT

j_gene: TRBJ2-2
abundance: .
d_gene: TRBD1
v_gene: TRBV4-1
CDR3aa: CASSQGFSVTGTGELFF
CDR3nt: TGCGCCAGCAGCCAAGGCTTTTCGGTGACAGGGACCGGGGAGCTGTTTTTT

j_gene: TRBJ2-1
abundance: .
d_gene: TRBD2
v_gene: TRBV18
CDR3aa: CASSPKELAGGSNEQFF
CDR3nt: TGTGCCAGCTCACCGAAAGAACTAGCGGGAGGGTCTAATGAGCAGTTCTTC

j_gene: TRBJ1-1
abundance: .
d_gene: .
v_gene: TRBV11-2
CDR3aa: CASSLGGARPEAFF
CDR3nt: TGTGCCAGCAGCTTAGGGGGCGCAAGGCCTGAAGCTTTCTTT

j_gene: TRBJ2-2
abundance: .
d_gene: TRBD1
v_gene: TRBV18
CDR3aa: CASSPLLGTGGATGELFF
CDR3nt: TGTGCCAGCTCACCCTTACTTGGGACAGGGGGAGCCACCGGGGAGCTGTTTTTT

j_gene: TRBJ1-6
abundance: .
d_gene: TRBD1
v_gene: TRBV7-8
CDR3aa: CASSLGDRGAPLHF
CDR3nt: TGTGCCAGCAGCTTAGGGGACAGGGGTGCACCCCTCCACTTT

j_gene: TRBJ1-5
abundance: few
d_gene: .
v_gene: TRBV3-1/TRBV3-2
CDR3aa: CAIPRDSNQPQHF
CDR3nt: TGTGCCATCCCCCGGGATAGCAATCAGCCCCAGCATTTT

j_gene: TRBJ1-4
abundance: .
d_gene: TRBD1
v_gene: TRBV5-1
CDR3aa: CASSLGQGAENEKLFF
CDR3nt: TGCGCCAGCAGCTTGGGACAGGGGGCGGAAAATGAAAAACTGTTTTTT

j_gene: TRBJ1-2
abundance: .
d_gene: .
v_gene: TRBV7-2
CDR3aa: CASSLGTGNIYGYTF
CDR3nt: TGTGCCAGCAGCTTAGGTACAGGGAATATCTATGGCTACACCTTC